This T cell receptor (beta chain) was sequenced during a study of spatial heterogeneity in lung cancer. Background on the study: Matched bulk RNA-seq yielded a T cell module score, and TCR transcript counts in tumor regions correlated strongly with that score. Whole-study findings and limits: It was found that expanded intratumoral alpha and beta TCR counts tracked tumor mutation counts.

TCRdb fed the 5' RACE reads into MiXCR, producing one record per CDR3 protein. The sample comprises approximately 9,200 distinct CDR3 sequences, 5% of which are singletons, and 13% to 15% rests with the top ten. Time point: sample taken at primary tumor resection. The donors comprised some 70 untreated early-stage non-small cell lung cancer patients. Looked up from germline, CDR1 is SQVTM and CDR2 is ANQGSEA. Trimming took 7 bases from V and 3 from J, leaving 10 bases between them. This CDR3 is 11 amino acids long. This clonotype was detected ten times or more. Its antigen is not known. The chain links TRBV29-1 to TRBJ2-7; the D is unclear. The receptor was derived from a female donor with early-stage non-small cell lung cancer. The sample was lung tumor tissue, taken at surgery. The CDR3 region is CSASNNYEQYF. In nucleotides, the CDR3 is TGCAGCGCCTCTAATAACTACGAGCAGTACTTC.